This T cell receptor beta chain is drawn from a study of T cell changes during pregnancy in multiple sclerosis (dated by TCRdb to about 2019). Looking at the study overall: Changes in the T cell repertoire over the course of pregnancy were examined in this study in women with multiple sclerosis.

Library preparation was by the immunoSEQ multiplex PCR assay. The immuneACCESS repertoire file appears here via TCRdb, limited to in-frame rearrangements. These files lack a portion of the clones; in checked studies, under half of the deficit traces to unresolved V genes, and the cause of the others is not known. The sample contains under 20,000 clones, 80% to 90% of them found a single time. Of the sample, about 7.5% falls within the top ten clones. Points on this clone: Its target antigen remains unknown. No quality values exist for individual bases; no much larger clone is one base distant.

CDR1 and CDR2 are drawn from the germline V gene: SQVTM, ANQGSEA. Counted from cysteine to phenylalanine, this CDR3 has 13 amino acids. Solely the CDR3 DNA is kept, with 39 bases framed from the first base. The junction carries 11 bases between V and J, which are trimmed by 5 bases and 0 bases respectively. The chain uses TRBV29-1 and TRBJ2-7; no D gene is confidently identified. The material sequenced was CD8+ T cells from peripheral blood mononuclear cells, taken in the second trimester of pregnancy. The source of this sequence is a female donor in good health, enrolled as a control in a pregnancy study. This receptor carries the CDR3 CSVRGLTSYEQYF. Here is the DNA: TGCAGCGTTAGAGGTCTCACCTCCTACGAGCAGTACTTC.